This T cell receptor beta chain was documented in a study of OX40 agonist ivuxolimab in advanced cancers. Looking at the study overall: Three patients, one with hepatocellular carcinoma and two with cutaneous melanoma, responded partially. Study-level points and caveats: Clonal expansion in partial responders at 0.1-3.0 mg/kg ranked among the lowest. Expanded clones belonging to CD8+ T cells outnumbered, on average, those of CD4+.

Comments on this clone: What it recognizes is unknown.

The CDR3 length is 15 residues. The germline V gene has CDR1 SGHNT and CDR2 YYREEE (reference sequence). Between the trimmed V and J ends, which lost 2 bases and 0 bases, there was a span of 12 bases. Using immunoSEQ multiplex PCR, the repertoire was profiled, and TCRdb retains in-frame clones only, with some absent. The profile covers tens of thousands of clones, with approximately 92% appearing a single time and approximately 8.6% taken by the ten largest. The specimen comprised CD4+ or CD8+ T cells sorted from blood, sampled in a trial of the OX40 agonist ivuxolimab. The source is an adult with an advanced solid tumor such as melanoma, head and neck, liver or kidney cancer. The genes are TRBV5-4 and TRBJ2-7; either TRBD1 or TRBD2 may supply D (5 bases each). In DNA form, the CDR3 reads TGTGCCAGCAGCTTAGCAGAGGGGAGCTCCTACGAGCAGTACTTC. This gives the protein CASSLAEGSSYEQYF.